Sequencing of this T cell receptor beta chain was carried out in a study of blood T cells in healthy people across ages. The CDR3 consists of 20 residues. Per germline, CDR1 MNHEY and CDR2 SVGAGI. Trimming cost V 4 bases and J 0 bases, with 22 bases left between them. A second PCR, run for about 6 to 12 cycles, used a sample-barcoded 5' primer plus a J-beta primer mix. Every cDNA was tagged by a template-switch adaptor with 12 random nucleotides. TCRdb recomputed calls from the 5' RACE reads with MiXCR, one row per CDR3 protein. The data show some 710,000 distinct CDR3 sequences, over 20% seen once. To note about this clonotype: Antigen unknown.

Study-wide results and caveats: Diversity of TCR beta per million T cells declined in a roughly linear way with age. Donors of long life had a larger count of naive CD4+ cells and greater diversity than aged donors.

RNA extraction gave at least 6 micrograms of total RNA per sample. The clonotype comes from a man aged 70-80 years in good health. Material for sequencing was blood. V is TRBV6-5 and J is TRBJ2-6; D is ambiguous. CDR3 bases: TGTGCCAGCAGTTTCTCAAACCTAACCCCTCAAAGCTCTGGGGCCAACGTCCTGACTTTC. It translates to CASSFSNLTPQSSGANVLTF.